Reported below is one TCR beta chain. The antigen is undetermined. The V gene lost 4 bases and the J gene lost 0 bases, with 13 bases spanning the gap. This CDR3 comprises 16 residues. Germline CDR1 is SGHDN and CDR2 is FVKESK. TCRdb keeps only in-frame clones here, not all; method: immunoSEQ multiplex PCR. The sample contains under 65,000 clones, around 93% of which appear only once. The record originates from a study of OX40 agonist ivuxolimab in advanced cancers. Turning to the study itself: Ivuxolimab, which is an agonistic anti-OX40 (CD134) antibody, was administered to the patients. General study findings and limits: Clonal expansion was among the lowest in partial responders at 0.1-3.0 mg/kg, especially CD8+. Fewer expanded clones were found on average in CD4+ than in CD8+ T cells.

This chain links TRBV14 with TRBJ2-1, with D unclear. The sequence was obtained from an adult with an advanced solid tumor such as melanoma, head and neck, liver or kidney cancer. The material sequenced was CD4+ or CD8+ T cells sorted from blood, taken in a trial of the OX40 agonist ivuxolimab. The CDR3 here is CASSLITMSSYNEQFF. CDR3 coding DNA: TGTGCCAGCAGCCTAATTACTATGAGCTCCTACAATGAGCAGTTCTTC.